This record concerns one TCR beta chain sequence. Its target is unknown. This entry is derived from a study of OX40 agonist ivuxolimab in advanced cancers. Whole-study findings and limits: Low normalized clonal expansion also occurred in some nonresponding patients. Both CD4+ and CD8+ T cell populations in blood had undergone clonal expansion by week 6 at 0.1 to 3.0 mg/kg. Researchers report that CD8+ T cells had, on average, more expanded clones than CD4+.

Using immunoSEQ multiplex PCR, the repertoire was profiled, and TCRdb retains in-frame clones only, with some absent. The sample lists 90,000 to 100,000 clones, approximately 86% occurring once. Trimming removed 4 bases from V and 0 bases from J, with 13 bases in between. Germline CDR1 reads SEHNR; CDR2 reads FQNEAQ (reference sequence). The CDR3 contains 16 residues. The sequence derives from an adult with an advanced solid tumor such as melanoma, head and neck, liver or kidney cancer. This chain links TRBV7-9 with TRBJ2-1; D tentatively reads TRBD1 or TRBD2 (5 bases each). The starting material was CD4+ or CD8+ T cells sorted from blood, obtained in a trial of the OX40 agonist ivuxolimab. The CDR3 sequence is CASSSREGSSYNEQFF. DNA for the CDR3: TGTGCCAGCAGCTCACGCGAGGGGAGCTCCTACAATGAGCAGTTCTTC.